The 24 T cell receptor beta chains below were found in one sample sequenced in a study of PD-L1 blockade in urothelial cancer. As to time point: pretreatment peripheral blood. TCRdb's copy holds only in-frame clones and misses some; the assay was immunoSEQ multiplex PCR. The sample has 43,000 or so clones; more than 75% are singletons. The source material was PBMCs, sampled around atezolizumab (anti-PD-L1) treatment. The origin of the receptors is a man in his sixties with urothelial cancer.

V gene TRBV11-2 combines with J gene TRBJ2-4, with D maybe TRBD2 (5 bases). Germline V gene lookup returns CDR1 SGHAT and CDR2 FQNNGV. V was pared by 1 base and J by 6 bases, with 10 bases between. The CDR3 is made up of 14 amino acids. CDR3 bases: TGTGCCAGCAGCTTAGCGGGGATCCGAAACATTCAGTACTTC. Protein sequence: CASSLAGIRNIQYF.

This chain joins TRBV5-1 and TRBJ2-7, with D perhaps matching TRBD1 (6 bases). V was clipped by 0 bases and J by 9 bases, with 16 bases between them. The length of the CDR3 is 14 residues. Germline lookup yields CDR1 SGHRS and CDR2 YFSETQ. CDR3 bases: TGCGCCAGCAGCTTGGATCCACAGGGTCTGGGGCAGTACTTC. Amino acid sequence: CASSLDPQGLGQYF. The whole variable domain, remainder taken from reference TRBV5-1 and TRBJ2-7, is KAGVTQTPRYLIKTRGQQVTLSCSPISGHRSVSWYQQTPGQGLQFLFEYFSETQRNKGNFPGRFSGRQFSNSRSEMNVSTLELGDSALYLCASSLDPQGLGQYFGPGTRLTVT.

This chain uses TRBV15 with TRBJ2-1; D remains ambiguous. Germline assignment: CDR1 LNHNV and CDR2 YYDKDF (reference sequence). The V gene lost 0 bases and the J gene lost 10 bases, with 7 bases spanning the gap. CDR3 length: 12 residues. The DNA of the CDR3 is TGTGCCACCAGCAGAGATGTGCAGGAGCAGTTCTTC. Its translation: CATSRDVQEQFF. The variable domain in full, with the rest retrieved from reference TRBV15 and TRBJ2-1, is DAMVIQNPRYQVTQFGKPVTLSCSQTLNHNVMYWYQQKSSQAPKLLFHYYDKDFNNEADTPDNFQSRRPNTSFCFLDIRSPGLGDTAMYLCATSRDVQEQFFGPGTRLTVL.

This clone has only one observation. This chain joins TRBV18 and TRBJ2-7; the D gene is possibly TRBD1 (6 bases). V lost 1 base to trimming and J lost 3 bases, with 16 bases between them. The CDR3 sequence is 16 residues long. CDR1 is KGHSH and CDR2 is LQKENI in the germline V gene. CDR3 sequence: CASSPLRGQGIYEQYF. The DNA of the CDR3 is TGTGCCAGCTCACCACTAAGGGGCCAGGGGATCTACGAGCAGTACTTC.

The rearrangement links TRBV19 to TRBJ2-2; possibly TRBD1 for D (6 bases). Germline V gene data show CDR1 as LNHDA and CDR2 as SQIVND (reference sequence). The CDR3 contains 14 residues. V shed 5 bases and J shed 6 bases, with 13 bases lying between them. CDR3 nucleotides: TGTGCCAGTAGTGCAGGGCCAGGGGCCGGGGAGCTGTTTTTT. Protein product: CASSAGPGAGELFF. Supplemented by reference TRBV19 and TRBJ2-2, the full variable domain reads DGGITQSPKYLFRKEGQNVTLSCEQNLNHDAMYWYRQDPGQGLRLIYYSQIVNDFQKGDIAEGYSVSREKKESFPLTVTSAQKNPTAFYLCASSAGPGAGELFFGEGSRLTVL.

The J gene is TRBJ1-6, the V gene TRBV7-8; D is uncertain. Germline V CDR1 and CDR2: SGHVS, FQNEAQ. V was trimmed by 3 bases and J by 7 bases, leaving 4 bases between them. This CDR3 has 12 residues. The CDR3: CASSFSNSPLHF. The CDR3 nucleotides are TGTGCCAGCAGCTTTTCAAATTCACCCCTCCACTTT.

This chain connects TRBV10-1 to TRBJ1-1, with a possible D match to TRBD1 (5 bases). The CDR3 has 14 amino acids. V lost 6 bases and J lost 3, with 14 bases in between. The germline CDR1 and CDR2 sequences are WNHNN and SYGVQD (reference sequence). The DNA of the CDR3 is TGCGCCAGCAGCAAGACAGAAGTGGACACTGAAGCTTTCTTT. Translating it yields CASSKTEVDTEAFF.

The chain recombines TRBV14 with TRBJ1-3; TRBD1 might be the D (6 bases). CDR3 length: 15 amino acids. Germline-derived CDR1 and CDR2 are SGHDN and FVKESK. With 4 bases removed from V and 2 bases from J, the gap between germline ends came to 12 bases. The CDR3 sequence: CASSPRTAPGNTIYF. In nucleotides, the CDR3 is TGTGCCAGCAGCCCCAGGACAGCTCCTGGAAACACCATATATTTT.

The CDR3 spells CASSESPGGTIQYF. As DNA, the CDR3 is TGCGCCAGCAGTGAAAGCCCTGGGGGGACCATTCAGTACTTC. The J gene is TRBJ2-4, the V gene TRBV10-1; perhaps TRBD2 as D (6 bases). The V gene lost 3 bases and the J gene lost 9 bases, with 15 bases spanning the gap. CDR1 and CDR2 (germline): WNHNN, SYGVQD (reference sequence). The CDR3 has 14 residues.

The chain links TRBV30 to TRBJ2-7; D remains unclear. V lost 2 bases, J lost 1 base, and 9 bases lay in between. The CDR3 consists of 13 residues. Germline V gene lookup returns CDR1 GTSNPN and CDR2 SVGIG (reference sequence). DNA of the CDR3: TGTGCCTGGAGTAACAGTTATTCCTACGAGCAGTACTTC. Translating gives CAWSNSYSYEQYF.

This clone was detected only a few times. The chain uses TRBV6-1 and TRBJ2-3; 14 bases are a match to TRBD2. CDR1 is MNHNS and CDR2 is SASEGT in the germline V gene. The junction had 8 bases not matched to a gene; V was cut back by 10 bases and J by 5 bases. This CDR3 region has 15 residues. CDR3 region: CANSYGTSGGDTQYF. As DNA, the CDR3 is TGTGCCAATTCATACGGGACTAGCGGGGGAGATACGCAGTATTTT.

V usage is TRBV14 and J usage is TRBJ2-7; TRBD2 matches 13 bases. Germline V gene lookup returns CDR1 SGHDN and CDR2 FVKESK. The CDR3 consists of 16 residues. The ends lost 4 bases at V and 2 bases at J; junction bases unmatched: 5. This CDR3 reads CASSPVGLAGAYEQYF. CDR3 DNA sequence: TGTGCCAGCAGCCCCGTAGGACTAGCGGGAGCCTACGAGCAGTACTTC.

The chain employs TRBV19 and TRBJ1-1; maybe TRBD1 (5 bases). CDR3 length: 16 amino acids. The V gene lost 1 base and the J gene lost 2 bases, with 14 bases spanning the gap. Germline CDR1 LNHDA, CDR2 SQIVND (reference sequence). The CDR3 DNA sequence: TGTGCCAGTAGTATAGGTCGACAGACTTTTAACACTGAAGCTTTCTTT. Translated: CASSIGRQTFNTEAFF.

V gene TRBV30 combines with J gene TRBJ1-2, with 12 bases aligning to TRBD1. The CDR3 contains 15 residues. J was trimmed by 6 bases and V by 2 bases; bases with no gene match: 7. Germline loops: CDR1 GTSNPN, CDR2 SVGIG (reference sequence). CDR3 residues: CAWSIGGQGANGYTF. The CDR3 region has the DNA TGTGCCTGGAGTATCGGGGGACAGGGGGCGAATGGCTACACCTTC.

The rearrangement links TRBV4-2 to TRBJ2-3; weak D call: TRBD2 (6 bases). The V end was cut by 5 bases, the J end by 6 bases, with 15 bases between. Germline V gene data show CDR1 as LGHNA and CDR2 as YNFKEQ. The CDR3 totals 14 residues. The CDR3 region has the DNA TGTGCCAGCAGCTTGGGGGGAGAGTTGGATACGCAGTATTTT. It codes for CASSLGGELDTQYF.

CDR3 sequence (DNA): TGTGCCAGCAGTGGGGGAGCGGGGAGGGGCGAGCAGTACTTC. Translating gives CASSGGAGRGEQYF. This chain joins TRBV2 and TRBJ2-7, with 7 nucleotides matching TRBD2. The germline gives CDR1 SNHLY, CDR2 FYNNEI. The V and J ends lost 4 bases and 6 bases, in that order; junction bases with no gene match: 9. CDR3 size: 14 residues.

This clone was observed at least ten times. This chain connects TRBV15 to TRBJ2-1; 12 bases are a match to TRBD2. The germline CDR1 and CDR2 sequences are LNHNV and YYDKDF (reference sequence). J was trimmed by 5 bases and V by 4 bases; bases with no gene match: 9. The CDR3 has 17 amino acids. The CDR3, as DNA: TGTGCCACCAGCAAAGGTCGACTAGCGGGGGAAAACAATGAGCAGTTCTTC. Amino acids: CATSKGRLAGENNEQFF.

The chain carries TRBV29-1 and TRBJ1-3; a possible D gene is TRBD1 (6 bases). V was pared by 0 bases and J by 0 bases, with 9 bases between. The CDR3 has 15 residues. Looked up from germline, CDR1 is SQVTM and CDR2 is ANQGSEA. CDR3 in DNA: TGCAGCGTTGAAGATGGGACATCCTCTGGAAACACCATATATTTT. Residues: CSVEDGTSSGNTIYF.

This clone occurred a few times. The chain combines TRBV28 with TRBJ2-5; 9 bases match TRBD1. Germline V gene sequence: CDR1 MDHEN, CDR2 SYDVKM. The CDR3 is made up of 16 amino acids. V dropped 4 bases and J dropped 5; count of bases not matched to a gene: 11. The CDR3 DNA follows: TGTGCCAGCAGTTACCCACTACAGGGGGCCGGGGAGACCCAGTACTTC. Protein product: CASSYPLQGAGETQYF.

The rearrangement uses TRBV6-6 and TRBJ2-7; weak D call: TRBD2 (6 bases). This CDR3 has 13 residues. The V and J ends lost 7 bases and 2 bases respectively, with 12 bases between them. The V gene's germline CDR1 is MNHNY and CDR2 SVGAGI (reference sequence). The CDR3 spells CASTDGRAYEQYF. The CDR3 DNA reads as TGTGCCAGCACCGACGGGAGAGCCTACGAGCAGTACTTC.

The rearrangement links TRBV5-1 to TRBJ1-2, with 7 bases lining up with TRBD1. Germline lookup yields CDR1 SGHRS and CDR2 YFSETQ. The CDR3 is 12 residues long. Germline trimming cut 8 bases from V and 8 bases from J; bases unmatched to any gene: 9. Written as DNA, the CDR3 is TGCGCCAGTGCGACAGGGAGTGGGGGCTACACCTTC. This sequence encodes CASATGSGGYTF.

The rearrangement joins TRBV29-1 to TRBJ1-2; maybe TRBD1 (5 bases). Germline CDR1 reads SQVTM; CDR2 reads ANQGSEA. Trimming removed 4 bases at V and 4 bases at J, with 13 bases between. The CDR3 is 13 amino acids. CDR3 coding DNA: TGCAGCGTTGGACAGTCCGACGTCTATGGCTACACCTTC. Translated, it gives CSVGQSDVYGYTF.

Here the CDR3 reads CASSLKLNNQPQHF. In nucleotides, the CDR3 is TGTGCCAGCAGTTTAAAACTTAACAATCAGCCCCAGCATTTT. V gene TRBV28 combines with J gene TRBJ1-5; D is undetermined. Germline CDR1 reads MDHEN; CDR2 reads SYDVKM. V shed 2 bases and J shed 3 bases, with 8 bases lying between them. There are 14 residues in the CDR3.

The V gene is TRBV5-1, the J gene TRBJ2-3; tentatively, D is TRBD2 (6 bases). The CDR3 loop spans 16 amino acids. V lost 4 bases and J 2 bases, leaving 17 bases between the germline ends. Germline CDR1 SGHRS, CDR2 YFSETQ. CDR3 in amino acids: CASSPTLRGNTDTQYF. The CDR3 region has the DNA TGCGCCAGCAGCCCGACACTTCGGGGGAACACAGATACGCAGTATTTT.